These 25 T cell receptor beta chains were sequenced from one sample in a study of tumor-infiltrating lymphocytes in primary liver carcinoma. The input was approximately 500 ng total RNA; TCR beta cDNA was made from it with a constant-region primer. TCR beta libraries came from three nested multiplex PCR rounds using slightly modified ARM-PCR. Running nine to ten cycles apiece, the first two PCR rounds relied on TRBV1-TRBV30 forward primers together with a C-beta reverse primer. MiXCR was run by TCRdb on the multiplex PCR reads, yielding one entry per CDR3 protein. The sample contains 300,000 to 350,000 distinct CDR3 sequences, about 65% of which appear only once. Germline DNA was also extracted, while the blood RNA originated from unsorted whole blood. Sequences were obtained from peripheral blood. The receptors come from a man in his forties with primary liver carcinoma and hepatitis B virus infection.

As regards this clonotype: One junction end does not reproduce the germline sequence, and a read error may be involved. The chain uses TRBV11-2 and TRBJ2-7; D is possibly TRBD2 (5 bases). CDR1 is SGHAT and CDR2 is FQNNGV in the germline V gene. This CDR3 region has 15 residues. The CDR3 coding sequence is TGTGCCGGCAGCCAACTAGTGCTTAGCTCCTACGAGCAGTACTTC. Its protein is CAGSQLVLSSYEQYF.

This clonotype has ten or more counts. The chain links TRBV28 to TRBJ1-5, with 8 bases lining up with TRBD1. Per germline, CDR1 MDHEN and CDR2 SYDVKM. The length of the CDR3 is 15 residues. J gave up 4 bases and V 6 bases, and 8 bases lay outside the gene matches. Here the CDR3 DNA reads TGTGCCAGCAGCACCTCGGACAGGGAAAATCAGCCCCAGCATTTT. Residues: CASSTSDRENQPQHF.

Details on this clonotype: As the CDR3 is not closed by the conserved phenylalanine or tryptophan, this likely results from a read error. This chain uses TRBV10-2 with TRBJ2-7; possible D gene TRBD2, 6 bases. Germline values: CDR1 WSHSY, CDR2 SAAADI. Trimming cost V 8 bases and J 2 bases, with 16 bases left between them. The CDR3 is made up of 14 amino acids. CDR3 DNA: TGCGCCAGCCGGACTATCGGGGTACCCTACGAGCAGTACTGC. Translating gives CASRTIGVPYEQYC.

As concerns this clonotype: One end of the junction fails to match germline, which may point to a read error. V and J are TRBV12-3 or TRBV12-4 and TRBJ2-4; D gene unclear. The CDR3 is 15 amino acids. The CDR3 is CSSSLVRDDKNIQYF. DNA of the CDR3: TGTTCCAGCAGTTTAGTCCGAGATGACAAAAACATTCAGTACTTC.

A note on this clonotype: This is likely a read error, given that the CDR3 carries no conserved phenylalanine or tryptophan at its end. The rearrangement uses TRBV11-2 and TRBJ2-7; TRBD2 matches 7 bases. Per germline, CDR1 SGHAT and CDR2 FQNNGV. The CDR3 consists of 15 residues. Trimming cost V 1 base and J 3 bases; bases outside gene matches: 6. This CDR3 is CASSLGGGGGYEQYS. The CDR3 nucleotides read TGTGCCAGCAGCTTAGGGGGTGGCGGGGGCTACGAGCAGTACTCC.

Comments on this clonotype: This may come from a read error, since a much larger clone is one base off. This chain joins TRBV6-2 or TRBV6-3 and TRBJ1-5; 10 bases are a match to TRBD1. The CDR3 is made up of 16 amino acids. Germline V gene sequence: CDR1 MNHEY, CDR2 SVGEGT. Germline trimming cut 6 bases from V and 6 bases from J; bases unmatched to any gene: 11. The CDR3: CASRKSTGGGIQPQHF. The DNA of the CDR3 is TGTGCCAGCAGGAAATCGACAGGGGGCGGCATTCAGCCCCAGCATTTT.

With regard to this clonotype: This may arise from a read error, as a much more abundant clone is one base away. The V and J genes are TRBV6-5 and TRBJ2-5; 8 bases are shared with TRBD2. This CDR3 is built from 15 residues. Germline trimming cut 5 bases from V and 2 bases from J; bases unmatched to any gene: 7. CDR1 and CDR2 from the germline V gene are MNHEY and SVGAGI. CDR3 coding DNA: TGTGCCAGCAGTCACCGGGGGGGCGGTCAAGAGACCCAGTACTTC. Amino acid sequence: CASSHRGGGQETQYF.

This clonotype was seen many times. The V call is TRBV30, the J call TRBJ2-7; D unresolved. V was pared by 2 bases and J by 3 bases, with 20 bases between. The CDR3 spans 16 residues. Germline V gene data show CDR1 as GTSNPN and CDR2 as SVGIG (reference sequence). The CDR3 reads CAWSLPYWTSNYEQYF. The CDR3 bases are TGTGCCTGGAGTTTACCATATTGGACCTCAAACTACGAGCAGTACTTC.

Details on this clonotype: A read error may explain this, as a much larger clone is one base away. The V call is TRBV12-3 or TRBV12-4, the J call TRBJ2-4, with D possibly being TRBD2 (6 bases). The CDR3 runs 14 residues. V was shortened by 6 bases and J by 5 bases, with 14 bases between the two germline ends. This CDR3 is CASSLGGTENIQYF. As DNA, the CDR3 is TGTGCCAGCAGCCTGGGGGGAACCGAAAACATTCAGTACTTC.

Remarks on this clonotype: Given a much more abundant clone one base away, this may be a read error. V and J are TRBV6-1 and TRBJ2-7; 10 nucleotides line up with TRBD2. CDR1 and CDR2 from the germline V gene are MNHNS and SASEGT. The CDR3 spans 13 residues. With V trimmed by 8 bases and J by 5 bases, 6 bases remained unmatched. The CDR3 DNA is TGTGCCAGCTGTCGAGCGGGAGGGAACGAGCAGTACTTC. It is translated as CASCRAGGNEQYF.

As regards this clonotype: One junction end disagrees with the germline gene, perhaps due to a read error. The CDR3 loop is CTSSSTGQGYEQFF. DNA for the CDR3: TGCACCAGCAGCTCGACGGGACAGGGCTATGAGCAGTTCTTC. This chain connects TRBV5-1 to TRBJ2-1; 9 bases are a match to TRBD1. The CDR3 is 14 residues long. Looked up from germline, CDR1 is SGHRS and CDR2 is YFSETQ.

About this clonotype itself: Since a much larger clone is just one base distant, this may be a read error. The rearrangement uses TRBV10-2 and TRBJ2-5; TRBD1 or TRBD2 may be the D gene (5 bases each). V lost 8 bases to trimming and J lost 6 bases, with 13 bases between them. The CDR3 is 12 residues long. The V gene's germline CDR1 is WSHSY and CDR2 SAAADI. The CDR3 spells CASGTSLKTQYF. CDR3 coding DNA: TGCGCCAGCGGGACGTCCCTAAAGACCCAGTACTTC.

This clonotype was counted only a few times. Compared with germline, one end of the junction differs, possibly owing to a read error. The chain carries TRBV11-2 and TRBJ2-3, with D perhaps matching TRBD2 (5 bases). Germline values: CDR1 SGHAT, CDR2 FQNNGV. CDR3 length: 16 residues. The CDR3 loop reads CASNLGPEEGTDTQYF. As DNA, the CDR3 is TGTGCCAGCAACTTAGGTCCCGAGGAGGGCACAGATACGCAGTATTTT.

On this clonotype: A clone one base away is much larger, so this may be a read error. The chain recombines TRBV4-1 with TRBJ2-7; possibly TRBD2 for D (6 bases). CDR3 length: 17 amino acids. CDR1 MGHRA and CDR2 YSYEKL come from the germline V gene. The ends were cut back, 3 bases at V and 5 bases at J, with 23 bases in the middle. The CDR3 DNA follows: TGCGCCAGCAGCCACTCCCGTCGCGGGGCAGGGTACAACGAGCAGTACTTC. Amino acids: CASSHSRRGAGYNEQYF.

With respect to this clonotype: The CDR3 end shows no conserved phenylalanine or tryptophan, and so a read error is likely. The genes are TRBV6-5 and TRBJ1-5; D gene uncertain. The germline CDR1 and CDR2 sequences are MNHEY and SVGAGI. V lost 5 bases to trimming and J lost 3 bases, with 8 bases between them. This CDR3 contains 13 residues. CDR3 DNA: TGTGCCAGCAGTAAATTTAACAATCAGCCCCAGCATTTA. Translated: CASSKFNNQPQHL.

Many counts were recorded for this clonotype. The chain uses TRBV4-3 and TRBJ2-5; D is uncertain. The CDR3 runs to 13 residues. Germline V CDR1 and CDR2: LGHNA, YSLEER. V lost 0 bases, J lost 5 bases, and 7 bases lay in between. The chain's CDR3 is CASSQEAGETQYF. The CDR3 DNA sequence: TGCGCCAGCAGCCAAGAAGCTGGGGAGACCCAGTACTTC.

This clonotype was counted at least ten times. V is TRBV6-5 and J is TRBJ2-3, with TRBD2 matching over 8 bases. The CDR3 length is 16 residues. With 2 bases clipped from V and 4 bases from J, the junction kept 8 bases outside the gene matches. The V gene's germline CDR1 is MNHEY and CDR2 SVGAGI. CDR3 residues: CASSYGPAGDPDTQYF. In DNA form, the CDR3 reads TGTGCCAGCAGTTACGGTCCAGCGGGAGACCCAGATACGCAGTATTTT.

Ten or more counts support this clonotype. The V call is TRBV12-3 or TRBV12-4, the J call TRBJ2-2; TRBD2 matches at 12 bases. The CDR3 contains 17 residues. V dropped 6 bases and J dropped 3; count of bases not matched to a gene: 8. CDR3 sequence (DNA): TGTGCCAGCAGACGAGGACTAGCGGGATCGGACACCGGGGAGCTGTTTTTT. Translation gives CASRRGLAGSDTGELFF.

This CDR3 reads CAISDLGAGRNEQFF. The CDR3 region has the DNA TGTGCCATCAGTGATCTTGGAGCGGGACGCAATGAGCAGTTCTTC. The rearrangement links TRBV10-3 to TRBJ2-1, with 7 bases fitting TRBD2. CDR1 and CDR2 from the germline V gene are ENHRY and SYGVKD. V shed 3 bases and J 6 bases; nucleotides not matched to a gene: 8. There are 15 residues in the CDR3.

About this clonotype itself: As the CDR3 is not closed by the conserved phenylalanine or tryptophan, this likely results from a read error. This chain joins TRBV11-3 and TRBJ2-1; TRBD2 agrees at 7 bases. The germline V gene encodes CDR1 SGHNT and CDR2 YENEEA. The CDR3 has 17 amino acids. The CDR3 sequence: CASSLGPTSASYNEQFP. CDR3 nucleotide sequence: TGTGCCAGCAGCTTGGGCCCTACTAGCGCCTCCTACAATGAACAGTTCCCC.

In the case of this clonotype: It may be a read error: a sequence one base away is much more abundant. This chain links TRBV4-3 with TRBJ2-2; 7 nucleotides line up with TRBD2. Germline V gives CDR1 LGHNA, CDR2 YSLEER. CDR3 length: 19 residues. The CDR3 DNA is TGCGCCAGCAGCCAAGGCGGGGCTAGCGGTTCCTTGAACACCTGGGAGCTGTTTTTT. Its translation: CASSQGGASGSLNTWELFF.

This clonotype was seen at least ten times. The rearrangement uses TRBV4-2 and TRBJ2-5, with D perhaps matching TRBD1 or TRBD2 (6 bases each). V lost 5 bases and J lost 5, with 18 bases in between. CDR1 and CDR2 (germline): LGHNA, YNFKEQ. There are 15 residues in the CDR3. This CDR3 reads CASSVGGGREETQYF. In nucleotides, the CDR3 is TGTGCCAGCAGCGTCGGAGGGGGGCGCGAGGAGACCCAGTACTTC.

There are many counts of this clonotype. This rearrangement joins TRBV12-3 or TRBV12-4 to TRBJ2-3; D is uncertain. The CDR3 is 12 amino acids. Trimming shortened V by 3 bases and J by 6 bases, and 7 bases separated the two germline ends. The CDR3 here is CASSFERDTQYF. The CDR3 DNA follows: TGTGCCAGCAGTTTTGAGAGGGATACGCAGTATTTT.

This clonotype has only a few counts. V and J are TRBV28 and TRBJ2-7, with a possible D match to TRBD2 (5 bases). The germline V gene has CDR1 MDHEN and CDR2 SYDVKM. This CDR3 has 12 amino acids. Trimming stripped 3 bases from V and 5 bases from J, with 8 bases between. The CDR3 sequence is CASSFPGDEQYF. CDR3 nucleotide sequence: TGTGCCAGCAGTTTCCCCGGGGACGAGCAGTACTTC. The full variable domain, with the rest looked up from reference TRBV28 and TRBJ2-7, is DVKVTQSSRYLVKRTGEKVFLECVQDMDHENMFWYRQDPGLGLRLIYFSYDVKMKEKGDIPEGYSVSREKKERFSLILESASTNQTSMYLCASSFPGDEQYFGPGTRLTVT.

V gene TRBV4-1 combines with J gene TRBJ2-1; TRBD1 might be the D (5 bases). Trimming removed 3 bases from V and 8 bases from J, with 17 bases in between. This CDR3 has 15 amino acids. The germline gives CDR1 MGHRA, CDR2 YSYEKL. CDR3 in amino acids: CASSQHLQGLDEQFF. The CDR3 bases are TGCGCCAGCAGCCAGCATTTGCAGGGATTGGATGAGCAGTTCTTC.